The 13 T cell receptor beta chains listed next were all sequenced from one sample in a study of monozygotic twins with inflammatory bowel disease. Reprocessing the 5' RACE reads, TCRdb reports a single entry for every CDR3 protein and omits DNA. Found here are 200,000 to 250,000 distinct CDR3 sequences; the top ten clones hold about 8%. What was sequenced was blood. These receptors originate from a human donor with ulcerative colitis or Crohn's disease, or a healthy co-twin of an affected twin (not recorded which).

The CDR3 sequence: CATSGQPRGSGRRDTQHF. The rearrangement uses TRBV24-1 and TRBJ2-3; the D gene TCRdb calls, TRBD2, cannot be checked with no DNA. Germline V gene data show CDR1 as KGHDR and CDR2 as SFDVKD. CDR3 length: 18 amino acids.

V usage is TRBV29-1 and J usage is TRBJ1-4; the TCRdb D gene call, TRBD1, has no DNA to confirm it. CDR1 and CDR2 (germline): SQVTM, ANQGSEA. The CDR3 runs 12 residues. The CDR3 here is CSGRDTNEKLFF.

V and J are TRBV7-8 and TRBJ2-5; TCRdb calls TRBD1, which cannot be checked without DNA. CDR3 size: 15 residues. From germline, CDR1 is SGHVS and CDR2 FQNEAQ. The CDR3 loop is CASSSRDSRLGTQYF. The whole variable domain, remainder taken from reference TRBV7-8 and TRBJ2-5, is GAGVSQSPRYKVAKRGQDVALRCDPISGHVSLFWYQQALGQGPEFLTYFQNEAQLDKSGLPSDRFFAERPEGSVSTLKIQRTQQEDSAVYLCASSSRDSRLGTQYFGPGTRLLVL.

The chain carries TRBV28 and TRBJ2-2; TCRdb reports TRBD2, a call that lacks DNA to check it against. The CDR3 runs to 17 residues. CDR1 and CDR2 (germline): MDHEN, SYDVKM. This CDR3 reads CASSPLGGGPYTGELFF.

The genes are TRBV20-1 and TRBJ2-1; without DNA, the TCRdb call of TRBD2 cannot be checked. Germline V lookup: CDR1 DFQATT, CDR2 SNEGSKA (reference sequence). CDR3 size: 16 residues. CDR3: CSASHEGLAGNVKQFF.

The CDR3: CASSPGLGVETQYF. The gene calls are TRBV18 and TRBJ2-5; there is no DNA to check the TCRdb D call of TRBD1. Germline V lookup: CDR1 KGHSH, CDR2 LQKENI. The CDR3 is made up of 14 amino acids. The variable domain in full, completed from reference TRBV18 and TRBJ2-5, reads NAGVMQNPRHLVRRRGQEARLRCSPMKGHSHVYWYRQLPEEGLKFMVYLQKENIIDESGMPKERFSAEFPKEGPSILRIQQVVRGDSAAYFCASSPGLGVETQYFGPGTRLLVL.

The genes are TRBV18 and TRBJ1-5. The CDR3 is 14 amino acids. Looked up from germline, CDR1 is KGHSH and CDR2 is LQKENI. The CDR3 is CASSASNSNQPQHF.

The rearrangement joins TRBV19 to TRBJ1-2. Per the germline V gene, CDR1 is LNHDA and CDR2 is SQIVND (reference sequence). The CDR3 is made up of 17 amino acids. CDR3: CASKKTLQGQIDYGYTF.

This CDR3 is CASSFAEVGVPTQYF. This chain uses TRBV7-2 with TRBJ2-3; TCRdb's D gene call, TRBD1, goes unchecked for lack of DNA. The CDR3 covers 15 residues. Looked up from germline, CDR1 is SGHTA and CDR2 is FQGNSA. Combining the CDR3 with reference TRBV7-2 and TRBJ2-3 gives the whole variable domain GAGVSQSPSNKVTEKGKDVELRCDPISGHTALYWYRQSLGQGLEFLIYFQGNSAPDKSGLPSDRFSAERTGGSVSTLTIQRTQQEDSAVYLCASSFAEVGVPTQYFGPGTRLTVL.

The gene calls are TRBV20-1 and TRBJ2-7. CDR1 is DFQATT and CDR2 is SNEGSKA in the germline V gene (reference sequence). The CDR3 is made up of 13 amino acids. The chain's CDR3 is CSASEQTPYEQYF.

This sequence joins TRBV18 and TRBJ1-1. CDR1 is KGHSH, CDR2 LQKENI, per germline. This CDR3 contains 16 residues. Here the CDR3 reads CASSPRRAAQNTEAFF.

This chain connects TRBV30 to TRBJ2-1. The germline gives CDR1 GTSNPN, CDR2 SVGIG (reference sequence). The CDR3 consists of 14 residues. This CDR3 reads CAWSVWGIYNEQFF.

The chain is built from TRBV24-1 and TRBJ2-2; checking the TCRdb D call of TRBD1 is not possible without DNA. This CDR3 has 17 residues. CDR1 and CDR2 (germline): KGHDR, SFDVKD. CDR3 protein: CATSDPQGTGNTGELFF.